This TCR beta chain was captured by sequencing in a study of Graves' ophthalmopathy and Graves' hyperthyroidism. Hyperthyroidism is called stable when no ophthalmopathy develops within 18 months of follow-up. This CDR3 is 15 amino acids long. V lost 6 bases to trimming and J lost 4 bases; unmatched junction nucleotides: 11. Amplification targeted the TCR beta CDR3 regions, with RNA transcripts as the source material. RT-PCR with HTBI primers came first, then second-round multiplex PCR. TCRdb analysed the multiplex PCR reads with MiXCR anew, one entry per CDR3 protein. The sample records 300,000 to 400,000 distinct CDR3 sequences, approximately 18% being singletons.

The genes are TRBV12-3 or TRBV12-4 and TRBJ1-1; 7 bases map to TRBD1. This receptor was identified in an adult woman with stable Graves' hyperthyroidism. Sequenced material: peripheral blood. Written as DNA, the CDR3 is TGTGCCAGCAGGGAGACAGGGCATCATAGCACTGAAGCTTTCTTT. Translation gives CASRETGHHSTEAFF.